These 22 T cell receptor beta chains came from one sample sequenced in a study of OX40 agonist ivuxolimab in advanced cancers. This table comes from immunoSEQ multiplex PCR, and its TCRdb copy is limited to in-frame clones, with some not included. Here the sample spans around 19,000 clones, approximately 70% being singletons. The sample in question was CD4+ or CD8+ T cells sorted from blood, obtained in a trial of the OX40 agonist ivuxolimab. The receptors originated from an adult with an advanced solid tumor such as melanoma, head and neck, liver or kidney cancer.

The chain is built from TRBV27 and TRBJ2-1; 7 nucleotides align to TRBD2. Germline V gene data show CDR1 as MNHEY and CDR2 as SMNVEV (reference sequence). V was clipped by 1 base and J by 6 bases; unmatched bases: 0. This CDR3 has 13 amino acids. The CDR3 loop reads CASSLWGGNEQFF. The CDR3 bases are TGTGCCAGCAGTTTATGGGGGGGCAATGAGCAGTTCTTC.

The chain is built from TRBV9 and TRBJ1-2; D is ambiguous. The V and J ends lost 4 bases and 4 bases respectively, with 20 bases between them. This CDR3 spans 16 amino acids. Germline lookup yields CDR1 SGDLS and CDR2 YYNGEE. The CDR3 nucleotides read TGTGCCAGCAGCAGCTCAAGGGAGGACGGCCTCTATGGCTACACCTTC. This sequence encodes CASSSSREDGLYGYTF.

In this sample, this clone turned up a few times. The chain uses TRBV28 and TRBJ1-6, with D uncertain. The CDR3 is 15 amino acids. The V gene lost 5 bases and the J gene lost 5 bases, with 13 bases spanning the gap. The germline V gene has CDR1 MDHEN and CDR2 SYDVKM. CDR3 in DNA: TGTGCCAGCAGTCCAATCGGGGTTGATAATTCACCCCTCCACTTT. Its protein product is CASSPIGVDNSPLHF.

V gene TRBV13 combines with J gene TRBJ2-7, with 9 bases lining up with TRBD1. V trimming: 5 bases; J trimming: 5 bases; junction bases outside the gene matches: 10. The CDR3 has 15 residues. Germline CDR1 PRHDT, CDR2 FYEKMQ (reference sequence). CDR3 region: CASSRRTTGGHEQYF. The CDR3, as DNA: TGTGCCAGCAGCCGCCGGACCACAGGGGGCCACGAGCAGTACTTC. Filled out from reference TRBV13 and TRBJ2-7, the complete variable domain reads AAGVIQSPRHLIKEKRETATLKCYPIPRHDTVYWYQQGPGQDPQFLISFYEKMQSDKGSIPDRFSAQQFSDYHSELNMSSLELGDSALYFCASSRRTTGGHEQYFGPGTRLTVT.

As to this clone: The same CDR3 arises from other DNA sequences in this sample as well. The rearrangement links TRBV6-5 to TRBJ2-7; TRBD1 is a possible D gene (6 bases). The CDR3 loop spans 13 amino acids. V lost 0 bases, J lost 7 bases, and 10 bases lay in between. Per germline, CDR1 MNHEY and CDR2 SVGAGI. The CDR3 DNA reads as TGTGCCAGCAGTTACTCGAACAGGGATGAGCAGTACTTC. It encodes CASSYSNRDEQYF.

V gene TRBV6-5 combines with J gene TRBJ2-4, with D maybe TRBD2 (6 bases). Germline lookup yields CDR1 MNHEY and CDR2 SVGAGI. CDR3 length: 15 residues. V lost 0 bases to trimming and J lost 6 bases, with 12 bases between them. DNA for the CDR3: TGTGCCAGCAGTTACTCCTCGGGAGACGGAAACATTCAGTACTTC. This sequence encodes CASSYSSGDGNIQYF.

The chain combines TRBV6-4 with TRBJ2-1; the D gene is possibly TRBD2 (5 bases). V was shortened by 0 bases and J by 7 bases, with 10 bases between the two germline ends. The length of the CDR3 is 14 residues. Germline CDR1 reads MRHNA; CDR2 reads SNTAGT. In DNA, the CDR3 is TGTGCCAGCAGTGACTCCCGCGGCGGGAATGAGCAGTTCTTC. It specifies CASSDSRGGNEQFF.

The chain is built from TRBV7-8 and TRBJ2-1, with TRBD1 as a possible D gene (5 bases). Per the germline V gene, CDR1 is SGHVS and CDR2 is FQNEAQ. Trimming removed 2 bases at V and 7 bases at J, with 12 bases between. The CDR3 spans 14 residues. The CDR3, as DNA: TGTGCCAGCAGCTTATCTATAGCAGGGAATGAGCAGTTCTTC. As protein: CASSLSIAGNEQFF.

V and J are TRBV9 and TRBJ2-7; perhaps D is TRBD1 or TRBD2 (5 bases each). The CDR3 covers 15 residues. CDR1 and CDR2 (germline): SGDLS, YYNGEE. The V gene lost 4 bases and the J gene lost 4 bases, with 18 bases spanning the gap. CDR3 protein: CASSSSQGAAYEQYF. The CDR3 bases are TGTGCCAGCAGCTCCTCTCAGGGAGCTGCGTACGAGCAGTACTTC.

The rearrangement uses TRBV9 and TRBJ1-1, with 8 bases lining up with TRBD1. This CDR3 is built from 12 residues. Germline CDR1 is SGDLS and CDR2 is YYNGEE. The V segment lost 7 bases and the J segment 1 base; nucleotides outside the gene matches: 0. The CDR3 bases are TGTGCCAGCGGACAGGGGAACACTGAAGCTTTCTTT. It codes for CASGQGNTEAFF.

V is TRBV27 and J is TRBJ2-5; the match to TRBD2 covers 12 bases. CDR3 length equals 16 residues. Germline-derived CDR1 and CDR2 are MNHEY and SMNVEV (reference sequence). V gave up 5 bases and J gave up 4 bases; unmatched junction bases: 8. CDR3 DNA: TGTGCCAGCAGTGCCCTCGGGACTAGCGGGTCAGAGACCCAGTACTTC. This codes for CASSALGTSGSETQYF.

The chain is built from TRBV20-1 and TRBJ1-2; no clear D. The CDR3 runs to 9 residues. Trimming stripped 4 bases from V and 8 bases from J, with 5 bases between. Germline CDR1 DFQATT, CDR2 SNEGSKA (reference sequence). In DNA, the CDR3 is TGCAGTGCTAAGGGCGGCTACACCTTC. The encoded protein is CSAKGGYTF.

This clone showed up just a few times. The CDR3 DNA reads TGTGCCAGCAGTTACTCGGCTAGCAATCAGCCCCAGCATTTT. This encodes CASSYSASNQPQHF. This sequence joins TRBV6-6 and TRBJ1-5; D is undetermined. The V and J ends lost 0 bases and 0 bases respectively, with 3 bases between them. This CDR3 is 14 amino acids long. Germline CDR1 and CDR2: MNHNY and SVGAGI (reference sequence).

This chain uses TRBV27 with TRBJ1-6; D is undetermined. From germline, CDR1 is MNHEY and CDR2 SMNVEV (reference sequence). Trimming left V 6 bases short and J 8 bases short, with 11 bases between. The length of the CDR3 is 13 residues. The CDR3 here is CASSLYSHSPLHF. The CDR3 nucleotides are TGTGCCAGCAGCCTATACAGCCATTCACCCCTCCACTTT.

J is TRBJ2-1 and V is TRBV4-3; D is ambiguous. The CDR3 is 15 amino acids. V dropped 1 base and J dropped 0 bases, with 7 bases sitting between them. Germline V gene sequence: CDR1 LGHNA, CDR2 YSLEER. The chain's CDR3 is CASSQGGGSYNEQFF. The DNA of the CDR3 is TGCGCCAGCAGCCAAGGTGGCGGCTCCTACAATGAGCAGTTCTTC.

DNA of the CDR3: TGTGCCAGCAGCTTCGGATCGCAGGAGCAGTACTTC. Translating it yields CASSFGSQEQYF. This chain joins TRBV7-2 and TRBJ2-7, with D unclear. This CDR3 comprises 12 residues. V lost 3 bases, J lost 7 bases, and 10 bases lay in between. Germline V CDR1 and CDR2: SGHTA, FQGNSA.

This chain links TRBV4-1 with TRBJ2-1; D is ambiguous. The CDR3 contains 14 residues. V lost 1 base, J lost 3 bases, and 7 bases lay in between. CDR1 is MGHRA, CDR2 YSYEKL, per germline. The CDR3 here is CASSQVPSYNEQFF. In nucleotides, the CDR3 is TGCGCCAGCAGCCAAGTACCTAGCTACAATGAGCAGTTCTTC.

V usage is TRBV11-3 and J usage is TRBJ2-1; TRBD2 matches at 7 bases. Germline loops: CDR1 SGHNT, CDR2 YENEEA. This CDR3 has 15 amino acids. V trimming: 1 base; J trimming: 5 bases; junction bases outside the gene matches: 5. The CDR3 reads CASSLVRGVNNEQFF. The CDR3, as DNA: TGTGCCAGCAGCTTAGTCCGGGGGGTTAACAATGAGCAGTTCTTC.

The V and J genes are TRBV6-4 and TRBJ1-5; 7 nucleotides agree with TRBD1. CDR1 is MRHNA, CDR2 SNTAGT, per germline. CDR3 length: 14 amino acids. After removal of 6 bases from V and 5 bases from J, the junction contained 7 bases not matched to a gene. DNA for the CDR3: TGTGCCAGCAGGTCTAGACAGGGATATCAGCCCCAGCATTTT. Its protein product is CASRSRQGYQPQHF.

This chain connects TRBV4-3 to TRBJ2-3; no clear D gene. Looked up from germline, CDR1 is LGHNA and CDR2 is YSLEER. The ends were cut back, 1 base at V and 1 base at J, with 6 bases in the middle. This CDR3 contains 14 residues. The CDR3 loop is CASSQADGTDTQYF. The CDR3 region has the DNA TGCGCCAGCAGCCAAGCGGACGGCACAGATACGCAGTATTTT.

This chain connects TRBV4-1 to TRBJ2-3, with D uncertain. The CDR3 consists of 15 residues. Trimming took 1 base from V and 0 from J, leaving 8 bases between them. From germline, CDR1 is MGHRA and CDR2 YSYEKL. The CDR3 region has the DNA TGCGCCAGCAGCCAAGCGACTCCTAGCACAGATACGCAGTATTTT. Its translation: CASSQATPSTDTQYF.

By share of the sample, this clone is medium-sized (0.01 to 0.1%). The gene calls are TRBV2 and TRBJ2-3; D might be TRBD2 (7 bases). The CDR3 has 17 amino acids. Germline CDR1 and CDR2: SNHLY and FYNNEI. Trimming pared 4 bases from V and 0 bases from J, leaving 17 bases between. The CDR3 reads CASSATFSGTSTDTQYF. The CDR3 DNA follows: TGTGCCAGCAGTGCGACTTTCAGCGGGACAAGCACAGATACGCAGTATTTT.